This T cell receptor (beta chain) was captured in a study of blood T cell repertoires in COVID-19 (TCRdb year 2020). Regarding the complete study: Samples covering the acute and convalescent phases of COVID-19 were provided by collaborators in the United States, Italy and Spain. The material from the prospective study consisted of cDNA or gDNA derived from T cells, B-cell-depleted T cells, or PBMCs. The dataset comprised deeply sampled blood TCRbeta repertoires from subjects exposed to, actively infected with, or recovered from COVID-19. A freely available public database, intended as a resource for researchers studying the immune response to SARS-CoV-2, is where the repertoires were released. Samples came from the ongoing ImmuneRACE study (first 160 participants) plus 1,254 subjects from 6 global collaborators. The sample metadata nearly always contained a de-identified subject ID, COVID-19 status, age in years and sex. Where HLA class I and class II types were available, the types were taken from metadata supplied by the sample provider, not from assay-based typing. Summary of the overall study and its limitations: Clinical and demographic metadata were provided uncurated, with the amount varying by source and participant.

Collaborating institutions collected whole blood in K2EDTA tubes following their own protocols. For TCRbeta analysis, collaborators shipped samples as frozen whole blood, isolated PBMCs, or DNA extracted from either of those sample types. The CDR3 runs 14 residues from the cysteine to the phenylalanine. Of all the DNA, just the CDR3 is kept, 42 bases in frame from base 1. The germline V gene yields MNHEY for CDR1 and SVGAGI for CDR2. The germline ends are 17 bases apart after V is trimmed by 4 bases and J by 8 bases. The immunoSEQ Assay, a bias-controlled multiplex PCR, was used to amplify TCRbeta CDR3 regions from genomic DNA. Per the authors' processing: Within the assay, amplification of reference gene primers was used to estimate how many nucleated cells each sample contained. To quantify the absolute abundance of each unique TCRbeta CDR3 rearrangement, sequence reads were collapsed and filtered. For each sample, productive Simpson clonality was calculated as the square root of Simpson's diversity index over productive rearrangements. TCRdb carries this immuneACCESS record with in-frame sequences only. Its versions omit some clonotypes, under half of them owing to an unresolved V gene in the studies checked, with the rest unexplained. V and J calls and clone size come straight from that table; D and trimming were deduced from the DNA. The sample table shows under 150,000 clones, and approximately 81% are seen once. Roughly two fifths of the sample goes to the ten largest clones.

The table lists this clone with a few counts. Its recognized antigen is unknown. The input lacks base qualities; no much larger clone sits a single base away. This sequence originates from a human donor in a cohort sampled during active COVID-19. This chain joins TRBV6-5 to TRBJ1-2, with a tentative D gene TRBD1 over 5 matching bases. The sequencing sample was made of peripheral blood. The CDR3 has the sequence CASSSYLRGSGYTF. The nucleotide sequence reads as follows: TGTGCCAGCAGTTCCTACTTAAGGGGTTCCGGCTACACCTTC.